This T cell receptor (beta chain) was captured by sequencing in a study of blood T cell repertoires in COVID-19. Study summary: Specimens from acute and convalescent COVID-19 originated in the United States, Italy and Spain. T cells, B-cell-depleted T cells, or PBMCs supplied cDNA or gDNA.

This CDR3 contains 19 residues. The V gene end was trimmed by 5 bases and the J gene end by 1 base; junction bases not matched to a gene: 19. Germline CDR1 is KGHSH and CDR2 is LQKENI. Source study methods: Reference gene primer amplification gave nucleated cell count estimates. Here immunoSEQ multiplex PCR was the method, and the copy in TCRdb shows in-frame clones only, minus some. V and J calls and clone size come straight from that table; D and trimming were deduced from the DNA. This sample carries about 100,000 clones, approximately 80% of them seen once, and the ten largest clones take around 4%.

Sequencing used peripheral blood. The receptor was isolated from a human donor in a cohort sampled during active COVID-19. The V and J genes are TRBV18 and TRBJ2-7; 8 bases fit TRBD2. Here the CDR3 reads CASSALSPWAAGGSYEQYF. In DNA form, the CDR3 reads TGTGCCAGCTCAGCTCTAAGCCCCTGGGCCGCGGGGGGATCCTACGAGCAGTACTTC.